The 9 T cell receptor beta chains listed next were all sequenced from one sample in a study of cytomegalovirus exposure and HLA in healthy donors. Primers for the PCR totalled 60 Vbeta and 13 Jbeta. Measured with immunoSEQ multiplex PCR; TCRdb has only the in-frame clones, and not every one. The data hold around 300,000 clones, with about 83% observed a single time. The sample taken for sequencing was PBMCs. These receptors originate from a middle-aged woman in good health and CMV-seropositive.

The CDR3 region has the DNA TGTGCCAGCTCCGGACAGGGGACGAGCACTGAAGCTTTCTTT. Translated: CASSGQGTSTEAFF. The rearrangement uses TRBV18 and TRBJ1-1; TRBD1 aligns across 9 bases. In germline, CDR1 is KGHSH, CDR2 LQKENI. CDR3 size: 14 residues. V was pared by 6 bases and J by 4 bases, with 6 bases of the junction left unmatched.

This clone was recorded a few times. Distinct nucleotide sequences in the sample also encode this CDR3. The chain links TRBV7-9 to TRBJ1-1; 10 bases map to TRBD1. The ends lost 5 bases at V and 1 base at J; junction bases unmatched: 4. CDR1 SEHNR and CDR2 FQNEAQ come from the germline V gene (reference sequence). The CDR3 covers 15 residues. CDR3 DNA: TGTGCCAGCAGCCCGGGACAGGGGCGGAACACTGAAGCTTTCTTT. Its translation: CASSPGQGRNTEAFF.

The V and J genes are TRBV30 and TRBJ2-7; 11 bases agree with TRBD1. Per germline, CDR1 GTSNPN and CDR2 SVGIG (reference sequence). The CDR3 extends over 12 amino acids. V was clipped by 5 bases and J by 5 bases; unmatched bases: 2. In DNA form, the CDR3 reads TGTGCCTGGGGACAGGGGGCGAACGAGCAGTACTTC. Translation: CAWGQGANEQYF.

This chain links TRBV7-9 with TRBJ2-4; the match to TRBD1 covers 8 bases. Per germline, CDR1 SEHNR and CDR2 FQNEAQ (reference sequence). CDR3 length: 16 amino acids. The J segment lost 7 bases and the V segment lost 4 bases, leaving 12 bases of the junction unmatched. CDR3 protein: CASSSSSGTGGNIQYF. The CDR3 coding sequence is TGTGCCAGCAGCTCATCTTCCGGGACAGGTGGGAACATTCAGTACTTC. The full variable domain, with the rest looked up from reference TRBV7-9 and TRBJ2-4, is DTGVSQNPRHKITKRGQNVTFRCDPISEHNRLYWYRQTLGQGPEFLTYFQNEAQLEKSRLLSDRFSAERPKGSFSTLEIQRTEQGDSAMYLCASSSSSGTGGNIQYFGAGTRLSVL.

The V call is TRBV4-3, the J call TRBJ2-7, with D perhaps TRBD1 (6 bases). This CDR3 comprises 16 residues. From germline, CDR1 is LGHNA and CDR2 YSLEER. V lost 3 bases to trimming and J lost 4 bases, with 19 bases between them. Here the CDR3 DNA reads TGCGCCAGCAGCCACAACGATGGACAGATGACTTACGAGCAGTACTTC. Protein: CASSHNDGQMTYEQYF.

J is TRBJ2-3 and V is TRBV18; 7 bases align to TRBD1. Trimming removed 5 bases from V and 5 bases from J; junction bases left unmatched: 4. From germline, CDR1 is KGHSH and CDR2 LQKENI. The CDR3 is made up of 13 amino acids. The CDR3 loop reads CASSSDRVDTQYF. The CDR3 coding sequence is TGTGCCAGCTCATCAGACAGGGTAGATACGCAGTATTTT.

CDR3 sequence: CASSQTGGNTEAFF. CDR3 coding DNA: TGTGCCAGCTCTCAGACAGGGGGGAACACTGAAGCTTTCTTT. The chain links TRBV18 to TRBJ1-1; the match to TRBD1 covers 9 bases. The trim removed 6 bases at V and 1 base at J, leaving 3 bases unmatched. The CDR3 runs to 14 residues. The germline gives CDR1 KGHSH, CDR2 LQKENI.

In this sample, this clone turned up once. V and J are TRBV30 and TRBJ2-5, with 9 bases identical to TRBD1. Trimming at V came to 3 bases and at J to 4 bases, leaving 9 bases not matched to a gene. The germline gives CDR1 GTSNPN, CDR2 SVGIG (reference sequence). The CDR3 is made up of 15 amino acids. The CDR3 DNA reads TGTGCCTGGAGATCGCCGGGACAGGGAGGAGAGACCCAGTACTTC. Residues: CAWRSPGQGGETQYF.

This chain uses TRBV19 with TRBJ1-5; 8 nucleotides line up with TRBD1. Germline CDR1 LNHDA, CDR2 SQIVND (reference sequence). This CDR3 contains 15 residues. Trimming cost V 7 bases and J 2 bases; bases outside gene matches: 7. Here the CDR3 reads CASKRDRQGNQPQHF. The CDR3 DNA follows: TGTGCCAGTAAACGGGACAGGCAAGGCAATCAGCCCCAGCATTTT. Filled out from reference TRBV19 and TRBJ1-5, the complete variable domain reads DGGITQSPKYLFRKEGQNVTLSCEQNLNHDAMYWYRQDPGQGLRLIYYSQIVNDFQKGDIAEGYSVSREKKESFPLTVTSAQKNPTAFYLCASKRDRQGNQPQHFGDGTRLSIL.